One sample yielded the 9 T cell receptor beta chains listed below, sequenced in a study of CD8 T cells in Susac syndrome. RNA was extracted with the RNeasy kit, and a quantity of about 0.45 to 1 ug was reverse transcribed using random hexamers. Via MiXCR, TCRdb re-called the immunoSEQ multiplex PCR reads, giving one row per CDR3 protein. The sample lists roughly 180,000 distinct CDR3 sequences, approximately 93% occurring once. Sequencing used CD4+ T cells from PBMCs. Receptors were obtained from a human donor with multiple sclerosis.

J is TRBJ2-7 and V is TRBV20-1, with 11 bases identical to TRBD2. The V and J ends lost 6 bases and 3 bases, in that order; junction bases with no gene match: 7. Germline lookup yields CDR1 DFQATT and CDR2 SNEGSKA (reference sequence). The CDR3 length is 14 residues. The CDR3 coding sequence is TGCAGTGCCGGAACTAGCGGGAGTAGCTACGAGCAGTACTTC. Its protein product is CSAGTSGSSYEQYF.

The J gene is TRBJ1-2, the V gene TRBV15; tentatively, D is TRBD1 (5 bases). Germline CDR1 reads LNHNV; CDR2 reads YYDKDF (reference sequence). Trimming pared 2 bases from V and 8 bases from J, leaving 15 bases between. The CDR3 length is 14 residues. The CDR3 DNA sequence: TGTGCCACCAGCAGACCCACAAAGTCAGGGGGCTACACCTTC. It yields the protein CATSRPTKSGGYTF.

V and J are TRBV29-1 and TRBJ1-3; D ambiguous. Trimming removed 4 bases at V and 0 bases at J, with 4 bases between. Germline CDR1 reads SQVTM; CDR2 reads ANQGSEA. The CDR3 covers 12 residues. The CDR3 protein is CSVVTSGNTIYF. In nucleotides, the CDR3 is TGCAGCGTTGTTACCTCTGGAAACACCATATATTTT.

V usage is TRBV19 and J usage is TRBJ1-2; no clear D gene. The CDR3 is 15 residues long. Trimming took 3 bases from V and 6 from J, leaving 17 bases between them. From germline, CDR1 is LNHDA and CDR2 SQIVND (reference sequence). CDR3 region: CASSMIALDINGYTF. The CDR3, as DNA: TGTGCCAGTAGTATGATTGCGTTGGATATCAATGGCTACACCTTC.

The chain combines TRBV27 with TRBJ1-1; 7 bases match TRBD1. The germline gives CDR1 MNHEY, CDR2 SMNVEV (reference sequence). V lost 6 bases and J lost 1; bases outside the gene matches: 11. The CDR3 is made up of 16 amino acids. The CDR3 DNA follows: TGTGCCAGCAGCCCAGAAGGGGGCACCCGGAACACTGAAGCTTTCTTT. Protein product: CASSPEGGTRNTEAFF.

J is TRBJ2-7 and V is TRBV28; tentatively, D is TRBD2 (6 bases). Germline lookup yields CDR1 MDHEN and CDR2 SYDVKM. V was cut by 3 bases and J by 3 bases, with 9 bases left in between. The CDR3 runs to 13 residues. Written as DNA, the CDR3 is TGTGCCAGCAGTTTGTCGGGGGACTACGAGCAGTACTTC. Protein: CASSLSGDYEQYF.

The table lists this clonotype with a count of one. V gene TRBV5-1 combines with J gene TRBJ2-1, with 8 bases lining up with TRBD1. V trimming: 4 bases; J trimming: 1 base; junction bases outside the gene matches: 4. CDR1 is SGHRS, CDR2 YFSETQ, per germline. This CDR3 has 15 residues. The CDR3 reads CASSTTGASYNEQFF. In DNA form, the CDR3 reads TGCGCCAGCAGCACGACAGGGGCTTCCTACAATGAGCAGTTCTTC.

V usage is TRBV3-1 and J usage is TRBJ2-7, with D tentatively TRBD1 (5 bases). CDR1 is LGHDT, CDR2 YNNKEL, per germline (reference sequence). Trimming took 1 base from V and 6 from J, leaving 22 bases between them. The CDR3 has 17 amino acids. CDR3 in DNA: TGTGCCAGCAGCCAAGTCCTGAGCGCAGGGTCAAAAGGCGAGCAGTACTTC. It specifies CASSQVLSAGSKGEQYF.

The chain recombines TRBV20-1 with TRBJ2-1; D is unresolved. The CDR3 spans 13 residues. V was clipped by 0 bases and J by 6 bases, with 9 bases between them. CDR1 is DFQATT, CDR2 SNEGSKA, per germline (reference sequence). The CDR3 reads CSARDGDRNEQFF. CDR3 bases: TGCAGTGCTAGAGACGGAGATCGCAATGAGCAGTTCTTC.